Shown below are 3 T cell receptor beta chains from a single sample sequenced in a study of identical twins. Using its own MiXCR run on the 5' RACE reads, TCRdb lists one record per CDR3 protein. The top ten clones hold around 1.5% of a sample with about 900,000 distinct CDR3 sequences, approximately 13% of them seen once. Another study also made use of these data, one on yellow fever vaccine responses in identical twins.

The sample taken for sequencing was PBMCs. The receptors shown here come from a woman between 18 and 29 years old in good health.

This clonotype was seen repeatedly, ten times or more. The chain uses TRBV5-1 and TRBJ2-1; TRBD2 aligns across 8 bases. Trimming cost V 0 bases and J 9 bases; bases outside gene matches: 8. The germline V gene has CDR1 SGHRS and CDR2 YFSETQ. The length of the CDR3 is 15 residues. CDR3 region: CASSLDTSGSAEQFF. As DNA, the CDR3 is TGCGCCAGCAGCTTGGATACTAGCGGAAGTGCTGAGCAGTTCTTC.

This clonotype was counted a few times. This sequence joins TRBV7-2 and TRBJ2-7; 12 positions match TRBD2. This CDR3 has 17 amino acids. The germline V gene has CDR1 SGHTA and CDR2 FQGNSA. V was clipped by 1 base and J by 1 base; unmatched bases: 5. CDR3 sequence: CASSLVLLAGGSYEQYF. For the CDR3, the DNA is TGTGCCAGCAGCTTAGTCCTCCTAGCGGGAGGGTCCTACGAGCAGTACTTC. Full variable domain (outside the CDR3, taken from reference TRBV7-2 and TRBJ2-7): GAGVSQSPSNKVTEKGKDVELRCDPISGHTALYWYRQSLGQGLEFLIYFQGNSAPDKSGLPSDRFSAERTGGSVSTLTIQRTQQEDSAVYLCASSLVLLAGGSYEQYFGPGTRLTVT.

For this clonotype: This could be a read error, since a much larger clone is one nucleotide away. V and J are TRBV29-1 and TRBJ2-1, with a weak D call TRBD1 (8 bases). CDR1 is SQVTM, CDR2 ANQGSEA, per germline. The CDR3 extends over 13 amino acids. CDR3 sequence reads: CSVLQGGENERFF. CDR3 nucleotides: TGCAGCGTCCTACAGGGGGGGGAAAATGAGCGGTTCTTC.